The 6 T cell receptor beta chains given below trace back to one sample, sequenced in a study of T cells in localized non-small cell lung cancer. Clones were sequenced by immunoSEQ multiplex PCR, and TCRdb holds only the in-frame ones, with some missing. The sample shows several hundred clones, less than 25% of them seen only once. The specimen comprised lung tumor tissue, sampled before any cancer treatment. The receptors here all came from a female donor older than 55 with stage I lung adenocarcinoma.

This clone is labeled medium-sized (0.01 to 0.1%). The chain is built from TRBV6-8 and TRBJ1-2; D not certain. V lost 3 bases and J 7 bases, leaving 15 bases between the germline ends. The CDR3 runs 14 residues. CDR1 is MNHGY and CDR2 is SAAAGT in the germline V gene. CDR3 in DNA: TGTGCCAGCAGTTATATTATCGGACTGGTTGGCTACACCTTC. It codes for CASSYIIGLVGYTF.

This clone occurred a few times. The chain recombines TRBV15 with TRBJ2-1; 11 bases match TRBD2. This CDR3 contains 17 residues. CDR1 and CDR2 from the germline V gene are LNHNV and YYDKDF (reference sequence). V shed 1 base and J 5 bases; nucleotides not matched to a gene: 7. CDR3: CATSRGASGRKDNEQFF. In DNA, the CDR3 is TGTGCCACCAGCAGAGGTGCTAGCGGGAGGAAGGACAATGAGCAGTTCTTC. The variable domain in full, with the rest retrieved from reference TRBV15 and TRBJ2-1, is DAMVIQNPRYQVTQFGKPVTLSCSQTLNHNVMYWYQQKSSQAPKLLFHYYDKDFNNEADTPDNFQSRRPNTSFCFLDIRSPGLGDTAMYLCATSRGASGRKDNEQFFGPGTRLTVL.

This clone is labeled large. The chain combines TRBV29-1 with TRBJ1-1; 9 nucleotides match TRBD1. Per germline, CDR1 SQVTM and CDR2 ANQGSEA. V shed 7 bases and J 1 base; nucleotides not matched to a gene: 4. CDR3 length equals 13 residues. CDR3 DNA: TGCAGCGGAAGGGGACAGGGGAACACTGAAGCTTTCTTT. As protein: CSGRGQGNTEAFF.

This clone counts as medium-sized. V gene TRBV6-8 combines with J gene TRBJ1-5; weak D call: TRBD1 (6 bases). CDR3 length: 13 amino acids. Trimming left V 7 bases short and J 7 bases short, with 14 bases between. Germline V CDR1 and CDR2: MNHGY, SAAAGT. The CDR3 region is CASTDVQGQPQHF. In DNA form, the CDR3 reads TGTGCCAGCACCGATGTACAGGGCCAGCCCCAGCATTTT.

This clone has more than one count but fewer than ten. This chain connects TRBV6-8 to TRBJ2-5, with TRBD1 identical over 7 bases. The CDR3 loop spans 15 amino acids. Germline-derived CDR1 and CDR2 are MNHGY and SAAAGT. V gave up 1 base and J gave up 2 bases; unmatched junction bases: 4. The CDR3: CASSYWDRQQETQYF. CDR3 bases: TGTGCCAGCAGTTACTGGGACAGACAGCAAGAGACCCAGTACTTC.

The chain uses TRBV18 and TRBJ2-2; no clear D. CDR3 size: 16 residues. CDR1 is KGHSH, CDR2 LQKENI, per germline. V was shortened by 0 bases and J by 2 bases, with 10 bases between the two germline ends. CDR3 nucleotide sequence: TGTGCCAGCTCACCACCTTCGGACCTAAACACCGGGGAGCTGTTTTTT. It encodes CASSPPSDLNTGELFF.